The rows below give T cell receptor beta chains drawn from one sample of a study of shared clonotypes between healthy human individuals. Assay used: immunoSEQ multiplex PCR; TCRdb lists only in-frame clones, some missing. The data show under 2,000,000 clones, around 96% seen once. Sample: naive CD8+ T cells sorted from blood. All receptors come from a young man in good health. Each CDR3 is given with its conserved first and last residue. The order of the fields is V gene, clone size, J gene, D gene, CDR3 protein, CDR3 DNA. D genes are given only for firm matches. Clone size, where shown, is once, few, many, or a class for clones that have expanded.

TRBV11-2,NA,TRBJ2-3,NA,CASSRTPFTDTQYF,TGTGCCAGCAGCCGGACACCTTTCACAGATACGCAGTATTTT
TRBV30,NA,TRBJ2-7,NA,CAWTVGGFLDEQYF,TGTGCCTGGACGGTTGGAGGATTTCTAGACGAGCAGTACTTC
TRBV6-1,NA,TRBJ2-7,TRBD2,CASNAGGLHEQYF,TGTGCCAGCAATGCGGGGGGTTTACACGAGCAGTACTTC
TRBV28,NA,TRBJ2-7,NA,CASSLIVRAHEQYF,TGTGCCAGCAGTTTAATCGTCAGGGCCCACGAGCAGTACTTC
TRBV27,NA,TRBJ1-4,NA,CASSLLATNEKLFF,TGTGCCAGCAGTTTATTGGCTACTAATGAAAAACTGTTTTTT
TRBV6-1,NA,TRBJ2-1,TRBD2,CASSGVGLADNEQFF,TGTGCCAGCAGCGGCGTGGGGCTAGCGGACAATGAGCAGTTCTTC
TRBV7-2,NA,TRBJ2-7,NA,CASSLNNPDGSYEQYF,TGTGCCAGCAGCTTAAATAACCCGGACGGATCCTACGAGCAGTACTTC
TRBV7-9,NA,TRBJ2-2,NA,CASSSSGGPNTGELFF,TGTGCCAGCAGCTCTTCCGGGGGCCCTAACACCGGGGAGCTGTTTTTT
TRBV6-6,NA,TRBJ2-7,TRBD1,CASGQGISYEQYF,TGTGCCAGCGGACAGGGAATCTCCTACGAGCAGTACTTC
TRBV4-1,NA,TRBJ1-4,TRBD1,CASSPRTGDSEKLFF,TGCGCCAGCAGCCCTAGGACAGGGGATAGTGAAAAACTGTTTTTT
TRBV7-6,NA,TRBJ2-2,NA,CASSLHRGNTGELFF,TGTGCCAGCAGCCTGCATCGGGGCAACACCGGGGAGCTGTTTTTT
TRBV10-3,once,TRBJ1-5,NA,CAISESDLQDQHF,TGTGCCATCAGTGAGTCGGACTTACAGGACCAGCATTTT
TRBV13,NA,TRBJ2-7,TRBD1,CASSLAGQGGSYEQYF,TGTGCCAGCAGCTTAGCGGGACAGGGGGGTTCTTACGAGCAGTACTTC
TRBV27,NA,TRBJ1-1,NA,CASSLLGAPRTEAFF,TGTGCCAGCAGTTTATTGGGGGCACCGCGGACTGAAGCTTTCTTT
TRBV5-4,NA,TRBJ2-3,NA,CASWGPRTDTQYF,TGTGCCAGCTGGGGGCCCCGCACAGATACGCAGTATTTT
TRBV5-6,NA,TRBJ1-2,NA,CASSLGGSEGYTF,TGTGCCAGCAGCTTGGGGGGCTCGGAAGGCTACACCTTC
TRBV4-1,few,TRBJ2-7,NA,CASSQRQADRHEQYF,TGCGCCAGCAGCCAAAGACAGGCCGATCGTCACGAGCAGTACTTC
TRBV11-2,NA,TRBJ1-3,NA,CASSLRGRGLLSGNTIYF,TGTGCCAGCAGCTTACGGGGCAGGGGACTGCTCTCTGGAAACACCATATATTTT
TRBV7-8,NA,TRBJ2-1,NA,CASSLLRSHNEQFF,TGTGCCAGCAGCTTACTCCGCAGCCACAATGAGCAGTTCTTC
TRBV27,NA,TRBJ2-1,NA,CASSFGAGPAYEQFF,TGTGCCAGCAGTTTCGGGGCAGGGCCCGCCTATGAGCAGTTCTTC
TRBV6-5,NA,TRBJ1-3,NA,CASNPTDGNTIYF,TGTGCCAGCAATCCGACGGATGGAAACACCATATATTTT
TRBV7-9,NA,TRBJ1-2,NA,CASSPDGPYGYTF,TGTGCCAGCAGCCCGGACGGCCCCTATGGCTACACCTTC
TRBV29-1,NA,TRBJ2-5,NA,CSVEDWGTNQETQYF,TGCAGCGTTGAAGATTGGGGAACCAATCAAGAGACCCAGTACTTC
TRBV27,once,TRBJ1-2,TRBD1,CASSPGQGWSNYGYTF,TGTGCCAGCTCACCGGGACAGGGATGGTCGAACTATGGCTACACCTTC
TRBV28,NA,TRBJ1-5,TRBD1,CASNEEGAPIQPQHF,TGTGCCAGCAACGAGGAGGGGGCCCCTATCCAGCCCCAGCATTTT
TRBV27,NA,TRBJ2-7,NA,CASSLSDSSYEQYF,TGTGCCAGCAGTTTATCGGACAGTTCCTACGAGCAGTACTTC
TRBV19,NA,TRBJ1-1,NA,CASRDQGEGTEAFF,TGTGCCAGTAGAGATCAGGGAGAAGGCACTGAAGCTTTCTTT
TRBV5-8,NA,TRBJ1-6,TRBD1,CASSFTWTPGQYNSPLHF,TGTGCCAGCAGCTTCACCTGGACCCCGGGACAGTATAATTCACCCCTCCACTTT
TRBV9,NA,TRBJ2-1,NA,CASSARDLSYNEQFF,TGTGCCAGCAGCGCCCGGGACTTGTCCTACAATGAGCAGTTCTTC
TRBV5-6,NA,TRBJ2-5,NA,CASSLEGIEETQYF,TGTGCCAGCAGCTTGGAAGGGATTGAAGAGACCCAGTACTTC
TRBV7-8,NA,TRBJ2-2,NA,CASSPTSAGPGELFF,TGTGCCAGCAGCCCCACGTCGGCGGGGCCCGGGGAGCTGTTTTTT
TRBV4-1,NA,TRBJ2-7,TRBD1,CASSQGTDRTYEQYF,TGCGCCAGCAGCCAAGGTACGGACAGGACCTACGAGCAGTACTTC
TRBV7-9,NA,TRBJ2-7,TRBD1,CASSYPSSGQGSYEQYF,TGTGCCAGCAGCTATCCTTCAAGCGGACAGGGCTCCTACGAGCAGTACTTC
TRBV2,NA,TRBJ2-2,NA,CASTWAGARDTGELFF,TGTGCCAGCACCTGGGCGGGGGCGCGGGACACCGGGGAGCTGTTTTTT
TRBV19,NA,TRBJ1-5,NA,CASSIFSGGNQPQHF,TGTGCCAGTAGTATCTTTTCAGGGGGCAATCAGCCCCAGCATTTT
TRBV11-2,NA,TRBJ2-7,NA,CASSLVDFGEQYF,TGTGCCAGCAGCTTAGTGGACTTCGGAGAGCAGTACTTC
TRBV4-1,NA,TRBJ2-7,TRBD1,CASSQGGTGSYEQYF,TGCGCCAGCAGCCAAGGGGGGACAGGGAGTTACGAGCAGTACTTC
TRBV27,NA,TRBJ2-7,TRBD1,CASSIGQGYEQYF,TGTGCCAGCAGTATAGGACAGGGGTACGAGCAGTACTTC
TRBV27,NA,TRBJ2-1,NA,CASSLSQLAGEQFF,TGTGCCAGCAGTTTATCCCAGCTAGCTGGGGAGCAGTTCTTC
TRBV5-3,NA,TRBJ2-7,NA,CARHALRDNEQYF,TGTGCCAGGCACGCGCTCCGGGACAACGAGCAGTACTTC
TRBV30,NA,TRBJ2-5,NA,CAWSQFSGTETQYF,TGTGCCTGGAGTCAGTTCTCAGGGACAGAGACCCAGTACTTC
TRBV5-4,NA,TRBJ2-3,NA,CASSFGTDTQYF,TGTGCCAGCAGCTTTGGCACAGATACGCAGTATTTT
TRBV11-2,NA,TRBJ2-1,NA,CASSFVPNEQFF,TGTGCCAGCAGCTTCGTGCCTAATGAGCAGTTCTTC
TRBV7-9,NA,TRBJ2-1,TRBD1,CASIPLDRGEQFF,TGTGCCAGCATCCCCCTTGACAGGGGTGAGCAGTTCTTC
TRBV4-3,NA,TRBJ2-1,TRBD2,CASSQELAGLAGQSNEQFF,TGCGCCAGCAGCCAAGAGTTGGCGGGACTAGCGGGCCAGTCGAATGAGCAGTTCTTC
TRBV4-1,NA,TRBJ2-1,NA,CASSQVGADEQFF,TGCGCCAGCAGCCAAGTTGGAGCGGATGAGCAGTTCTTC
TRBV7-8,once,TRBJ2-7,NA,CASSLDPGRSYEQYF,TGTGCCAGCAGCTTAGACCCGGGACGCAGCTACGAGCAGTACTTC
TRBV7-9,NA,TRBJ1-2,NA,CASSLPLSLVRGYTF,TGTGCCAGCAGCTTACCTTTGAGTCTCGTGCGTGGCTACACCTTC
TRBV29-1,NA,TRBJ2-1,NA,CSVGGNNVDEQFF,TGCAGCGTCGGCGGTAACAATGTGGATGAGCAGTTCTTC
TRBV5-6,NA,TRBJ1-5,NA,CASRFGAGKEYRSNQPQHF,TGTGCCAGCAGATTTGGGGCGGGGAAGGAATATAGAAGCAATCAGCCCCAGCATTTT
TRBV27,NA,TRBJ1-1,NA,CASSGRGLNTEAFF,TGTGCCAGCAGTGGACGAGGGTTGAACACTGAAGCTTTCTTT
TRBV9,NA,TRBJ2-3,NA,CASSSLSTDTQYF,TGTGCCAGCAGCTCCCTAAGTACGGATACGCAGTATTTT
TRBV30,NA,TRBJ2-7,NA,CAWSVGRNEQYF,TGTGCCTGGAGTGTGGGTCGGAACGAGCAGTACTTC
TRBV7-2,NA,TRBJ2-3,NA,CASSSPTPTKGGTQYF,TGTGCCAGCAGCTCCCCGACACCGACCAAGGGGGGTACGCAGTATTTT
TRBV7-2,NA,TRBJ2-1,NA,CASSSGTGSYNEQFF,TGTGCCAGCAGCTCCGGGACGGGGTCCTACAATGAGCAGTTCTTC
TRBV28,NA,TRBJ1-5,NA,CASSLWGGGQPQHF,TGTGCCAGCAGTTTGTGGGGAGGCGGTCAGCCCCAGCATTTT
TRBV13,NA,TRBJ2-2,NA,CASSLLTGELFF,TGTGCCAGCAGCTTGTTAACCGGGGAGCTGTTTTTT
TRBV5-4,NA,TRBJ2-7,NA,CASSLPEAYEQYF,TGTGCCAGCAGCTTGCCCGAGGCCTACGAGCAGTACTTC
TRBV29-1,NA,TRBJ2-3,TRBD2,CSVAGLAGEYIDTQYF,TGCAGCGTTGCCGGACTAGCGGGAGAATACATAGATACGCAGTATTTT
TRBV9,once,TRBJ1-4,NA,CASSVDGNEKLFF,TGTGCCAGCAGCGTAGACGGTAATGAAAAACTGTTTTTT